The present TCR beta chain was sequenced within a study of T cell clonotyping in hematopoietic cell transplantation. As for this clone: What it binds is not known.

Study-level findings and limits: Recipient TCR diversity dropped after transplant; expanded clonotypes rose from day 30 to 180. Without cell sorting, CD4 versus CD8 contributions remain unresolved.

Generated by immunoSEQ multiplex PCR, the TCRdb table keeps only in-frame clones and is missing some. Of 60,000 to 75,000 clones in the sample, around 94% are singletons; the top ten hold 1.5% to 2%. Sequences were obtained from peripheral blood mononuclear cells. The TCR comes from a middle-aged man in good health. Some clones in this sample may be carry-over from other donors' samples.

CDR3 protein: CASSEADAIYGYTF. As DNA, the CDR3 is TGTGCCAGCAGTGAAGCGGACGCCATCTATGGCTACACCTTC. The genes are TRBV6-1 and TRBJ1-2; D remains unclear. The germline V gene encodes CDR1 MNHNS and CDR2 SASEGT. With 0 bases removed from V and 4 bases from J, the gap between germline ends came to 9 bases. The CDR3 totals 14 residues.